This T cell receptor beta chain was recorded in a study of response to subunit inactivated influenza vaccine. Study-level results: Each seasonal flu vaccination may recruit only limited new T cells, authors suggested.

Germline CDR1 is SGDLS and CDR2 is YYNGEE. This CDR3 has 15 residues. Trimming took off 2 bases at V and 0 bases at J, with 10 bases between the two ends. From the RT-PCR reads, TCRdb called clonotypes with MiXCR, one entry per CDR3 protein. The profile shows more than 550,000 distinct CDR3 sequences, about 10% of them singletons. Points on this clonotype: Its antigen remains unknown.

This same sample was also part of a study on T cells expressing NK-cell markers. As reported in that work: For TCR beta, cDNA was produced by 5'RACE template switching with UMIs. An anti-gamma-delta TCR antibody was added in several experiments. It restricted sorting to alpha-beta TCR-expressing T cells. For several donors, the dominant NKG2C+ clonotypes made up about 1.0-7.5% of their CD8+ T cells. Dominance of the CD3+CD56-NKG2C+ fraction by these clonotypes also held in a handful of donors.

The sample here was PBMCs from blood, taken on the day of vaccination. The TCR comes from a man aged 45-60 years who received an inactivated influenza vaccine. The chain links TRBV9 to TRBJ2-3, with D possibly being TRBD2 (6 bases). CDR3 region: CASSVLAFSTDTQYF. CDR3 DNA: TGTGCCAGCAGCGTGCTAGCGTTTAGCACAGATACGCAGTATTTT.